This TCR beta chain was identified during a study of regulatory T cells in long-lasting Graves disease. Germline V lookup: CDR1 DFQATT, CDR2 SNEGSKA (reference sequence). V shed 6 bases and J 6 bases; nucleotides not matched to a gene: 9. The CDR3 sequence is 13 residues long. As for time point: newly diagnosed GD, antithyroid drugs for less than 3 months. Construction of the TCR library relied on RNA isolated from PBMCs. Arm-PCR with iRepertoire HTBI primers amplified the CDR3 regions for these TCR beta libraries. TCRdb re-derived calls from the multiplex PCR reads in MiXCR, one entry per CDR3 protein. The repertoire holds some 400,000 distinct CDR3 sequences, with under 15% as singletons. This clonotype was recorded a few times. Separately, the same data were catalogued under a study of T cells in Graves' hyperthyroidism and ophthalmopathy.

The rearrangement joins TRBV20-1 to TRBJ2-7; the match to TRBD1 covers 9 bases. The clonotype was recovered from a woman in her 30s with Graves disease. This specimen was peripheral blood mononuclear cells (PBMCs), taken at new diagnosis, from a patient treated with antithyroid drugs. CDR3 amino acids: CSAEPGQGFEQYF. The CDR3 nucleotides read TGCAGTGCCGAACCGGGACAGGGTTTCGAGCAGTACTTC.